The sequence of this T cell receptor beta chain was determined in a study of read filtering for tumor transcriptome and immune sequencing. This clonotype was seen ten or more times. Looked up from germline, CDR1 is LGHDT and CDR2 is YNNKEL (reference sequence). V dropped 4 bases and J dropped 0 bases, with 9 bases sitting between them. The CDR3 is 14 residues long. This library used about 400 ng RNA and molecular barcoded adaptors spanning alpha/delta and beta/gamma chains. In TCRdb, the reads were re-called with MiXCR into one record per CDR3 protein. This sample has around 50,000 distinct CDR3 sequences, with roughly an eighth found just once.

The receptor's source is a donor at least 40 years old with multiple myeloma. The sample consisted of a population of CD138-negative cells sorted from bone marrow. This sequence joins TRBV3-1 and TRBJ1-2; no clear D. The CDR3 reads CASSPQLANYGYTF. The CDR3 bases are TGTGCCAGCAGCCCCCAGTTAGCTAACTATGGCTACACCTTC.